The source of this T cell receptor beta chain is a study of blood T cell repertoires in COVID-19 (TCRdb year 2020). The study in broad terms: Collaborator samples came from the United States, Italy and Spain and covered acute and convalescent phases of COVID-19. The prospective study material was composed of cDNA or gDNA derived from T cells, B-cell-depleted T cells, or PBMCs. Deeply sampled blood TCRbeta repertoires from subjects exposed to, actively infected with, or recovered from COVID-19 were included in the dataset. The repertoires were released in a freely available public database intended as a resource for research on the immune response to SARS-CoV-2. The samples were drawn from the first 160 participants of the ongoing ImmuneRACE study and from about 1,200 subjects provided by 6 global collaborators. The sample metadata nearly always contained a de-identified subject ID, COVID-19 status, age in years and sex. HLA class I and class II types, where available, came from metadata supplied by the sample provider rather than from assay-based typing. What the authors observed across the whole study: How much clinical and demographic metadata was included differed by source and by participant, and the metadata was provided uncurated.

Enrolling through a virtual design, the prospective study's participants ranged in age from roughly 18 to 95 years and lived across 24 United States geographic areas. In the prospective study, cohorts were assigned on the basis of participant-reported clinical history obtained from a screening survey and a study questionnaire. Recovered participants in ImmuneRACE Cohort 3 were defined by two consecutive negative NP/OP PCR tests, clearance by a healthcare professional, or resolution of symptoms. In the prospective study, mobile phlebotomists collected whole blood, serum and a nasopharyngeal or oropharyngeal swab from each participant. Over a roughly 2-month period, participants in the prospective study had the option of providing additional blood draws and questionnaires. Blood samples from the prospective study were shipped frozen or at room temperature prior to DNA extraction. The immunoSEQ Assay, a bias-controlled multiplex PCR, was used to amplify TCRbeta CDR3 regions from genomic DNA. The source study handled its data this way. Nucleated cell counts per sample were estimated from amplification of reference gene primers within the assay. Sequence reads were collapsed and filtered to measure the absolute abundance of every unique TCRbeta CDR3 rearrangement. For each sample, productive Simpson clonality was calculated by taking the square root of Simpson's diversity index across productive rearrangements. Imported from immuneACCESS, the table was reduced by TCRdb to in-frame sequences with V and J called. These copies leave out some clones; in studies compared against another copy, an unresolved V gene accounts for under half, and the cause of the remainder is not known. That table supplies the V and J calls and clone size; D and trimming were determined from the DNA. Within this sample are 200,000 to 250,000 clones, with around 80% of them counted one time only. Together, the top ten hold approximately 1.8% of the sample.

About this clone: Its antigen target is currently unknown. Base-call qualities are not available, and no considerably larger clone is one nucleotide away.

The source of this sequence is a man between 60 and 75 years old who had recovered from COVID-19. The sample consisted of PBMCs or T cells enriched from blood (not recorded which).

The sequenced DNA: TGTGCCAGCAGCTTAGCGGAGCATTACACAGATACGCAGTATTTT. This is translated as CASSLAEHYTDTQYF. The chain joins TRBV7-2 to TRBJ2-3; the D gene identity is not certain. Trimming costs V 0 bases and J 2 bases, and their ends lie 9 bases apart. Including the terminal cysteine and phenylalanine, the CDR3 comprises 15 residues. CDR3 DNA only is kept here, 45 bases in frame from base 1. For CDR1 and CDR2, the germline V gene lists SGHTA and FQGNSA.